This is a list of T cell receptor beta chains from one sample in a study of Graves' ophthalmopathy and Graves' hyperthyroidism. TCRdb re-analysed the multiplex PCR reads in MiXCR, keeping a single row per CDR3 protein. The table records hundreds of thousands of distinct CDR3 sequences, over 20% of them present only once. Sequenced material: peripheral blood. Every receptor here comes from a woman aged 18-30 years with stable Graves' hyperthyroidism. CDR3s include the opening cysteine and the closing phenylalanine or tryptophan. Each record gives: V gene, D gene, clone size, J gene, CDR3 DNA, CDR3 protein. A D gene is named only where the DNA matches it firmly. The listing skips clone size in some rows; elsewhere it reads once, few, many or a size class.

TRBV25-1	TRBD1	many	TRBJ2-5	TGTGCCAGCAGTGAATTGGGGGGACAGGGACTTCAAGAGACCCAGTACTTC	CASSELGGQGLQETQYF
TRBV28	TRBD2	few	TRBJ2-5	TGTGCCAGCAGTAGGGTTGCTAGCGGGAGATCACGGGCCCAAGAGACCCAGTACTTC	CASSRVASGRSRAQETQYF
TRBV2	.	many	TRBJ2-1	TGTGCCAGCAGTGAGGAGACTAAGCAGTTCTTC	CASSEETKQFF
TRBV12-5	TRBD1	.	TRBJ1-1	TGTGCTAGTGGTTTAGGGACAGGGCAATCCGAACCTTTCTTT	CASGLGTGQSEPFF
TRBV19	.	many	TRBJ1-1	TGTGCCACTTCAGTCATGAGGGGTGAAGCTTTCTTT	CATSVMRGEAFF
TRBV4-1	.	.	TRBJ1-5	TGCGCCAGCAGCCAGTCGGGTAATCAGCCCCAGCATTTT	CASSQSGNQPQHF
TRBV20-1	.	many	TRBJ2-5	TGCAGTGGCCAAATAGAGACCCAGTACTTC	CSGQIETQYF
TRBV25-1	.	many	TRBJ2-7	TGTGCCAGCAGTGAGGGGGCGGGATCAACGCACCAGCCCTACGAGCAGTACTTC	CASSEGAGSTHQPYEQYF
TRBV5-1	TRBD1	.	TRBJ2-7	TGCGCCAGCAGCTTGGTTTTTGGACAGGTAAAAGACGAGCAGTACTTC	CASSLVFGQVKDEQYF
TRBV27	.	.	TRBJ1-2	TGTGCCAGCAGTCCCATGGGGAGGGGAGGCTACACCTTC	CASSPMGRGGYTF
TRBV10-3	.	.	TRBJ1-2	TGTGCCACCCTACAGGAAATCATTGATGGCTACACCTTC	CATLQEIIDGYTF
TRBV18	.	.	TRBJ2-2	TGTGCCAGCTCACGTCTCGCGGGACCGAACACCGGGGAGCTGTTTTTT	CASSRLAGPNTGELFF
TRBV6-1	.	few	TRBJ2-7	TGTGCCAGCAGACAGGTCCTTTACTCCTACGAGCAGTACTTC	CASRQVLYSYEQYF
TRBV2	.	many	TRBJ2-5	TGTGCCAGCAGTGGGCCAAGGACCCAAGAGACCCAGTACTTC	CASSGPRTQETQYF
TRBV5-1	TRBD1	many	TRBJ1-6	TGCGCCAGCAGCCTGTCCCCCGTGGGACAGGGCACTTCACCCCTCCACTTT	CASSLSPVGQGTSPLHF
TRBV12-5	TRBD1	.	TRBJ2-5	TGTGCTAGTGCCCCACAGACAGGGAAAGAGACCCAGTACTTC	CASAPQTGKETQYF
TRBV18	.	many	TRBJ1-1	TGTGCCAGCTCACACAGGGATGGCACTGAAGCTTTCTTT	CASSHRDGTEAFF
TRBV6-5	.	many	TRBJ1-1	TGTGCCAGCAGTTACTCGACGGTTTCTGAAGCTTTCTTT	CASSYSTVSEAFF
TRBV30	.	few	TRBJ2-7	TGTGCCTGGAGACCTCCCGTAACTTACGAGCAGTACTTC	CAWRPPVTYEQYF
TRBV28	.	many	TRBJ2-7	TGTGCCAGCAGTCCCAGCGGATACTACGAGCAGTACTTC	CASSPSGYYEQYF
TRBV6-5	.	.	TRBJ2-7	TGTGCCAGCAGTTCTAGGGGCGGGGGCCTATACGAGCAGTACTTC	CASSSRGGGLYEQYF
TRBV28	.	.	TRBJ2-2	TGTGCCAGCAGTTTAGACGACTCGATCACCGGGGAGCTGTTTTTT	CASSLDDSITGELFF
TRBV11-2	TRBD2	many	TRBJ2-7	TGTGCCAGCAGCTCTTTAGCGGGAGGGGGATACGAGCAGTACTTC	CASSSLAGGGYEQYF
TRBV12-3/TRBV12-4	.	.	TRBJ1-1	TGTGCCAGCATAAAGGGGGTGAGGACTGAAGCTTTCTTT	CASIKGVRTEAFF
TRBV12-3/TRBV12-4	TRBD1	.	TRBJ1-1	TGTGCCAGCACCAAGACAGGGGTGAACACTGAAGCTTTCTTT	CASTKTGVNTEAFF
TRBV7-2	TRBD2	many	TRBJ2-5	TGTGCCAGCAGCTTAGCCGGACTAGCGGGAGAGACCCAGTACTTC	CASSLAGLAGETQYF
TRBV7-3	.	few	TRBJ2-7	TGTGCCAGCAGCTTAATGGGCAGGGGAACCTACGAGCAGTACTTC	CASSLMGRGTYEQYF
TRBV27	.	.	TRBJ1-1	TGTGCCAGCAGTTTGGCGGGGTATGAGGCTTTCTTT	CASSLAGYEAFF
TRBV12-3/TRBV12-4	.	many	TRBJ1-1	TGTGCCAGCAGTCACGGTAATTCGAACACTGAAGCTTTCTTT	CASSHGNSNTEAFF
TRBV12-3/TRBV12-4	TRBD2	many	TRBJ2-2	TGTGCCAGCAGTTTAAGAGGGAGCGGGGTCGGGGAGCTGTTTTTT	CASSLRGSGVGELFF
TRBV15	.	many	TRBJ2-5	TGTGCCACCAGCAGAGAGGGGCTGGGAGAGACCCAGTACTTC	CATSREGLGETQYF
TRBV7-2	TRBD1	many	TRBJ2-2	TGTGCCAGCAGCTCAAGACAGGGGCCCGGGGAGCTGTTTTTT	CASSSRQGPGELFF
TRBV20-1	TRBD2	many	TRBJ2-3	TGCAGTGCTGTGGGGGCGGGAGGGCTTTCCACAGATACGCAGTATTTT	CSAVGAGGLSTDTQYF
TRBV5-4	.	.	TRBJ2-2	TGTGCCAGCAGCCCAGTAGTGGCCGGGGAGCTGTTTTTT	CASSPVVAGELFF
TRBV20-1	.	many	TRBJ2-4	TGCAGTGCTAGGGGGCTCGCCAAAAACATTCAGTACTTC	CSARGLAKNIQYF
TRBV18	.	.	TRBJ2-5	TGTGCCAGCTCACCAAGAGAATCGGTCCGAGAGACCCAGTACTTC	CASSPRESVRETQYF
TRBV12-3/TRBV12-4	TRBD2	many	TRBJ2-7	TGTGCCAGCAGTCCCGGGAGGGAGGGGTTTTCCTACGAGCAGTACTTC	CASSPGREGFSYEQYF